A selection of T cell receptor beta chains follows, all from one sample in a study of T-cell reconstitution after alpha-beta-depleted transplantation in children. TCRdb ran MiXCR on the PCR reads and lists one entry per CDR3 protein. The table records 540,000 or so distinct CDR3 sequences, more than 20% of them present only once. The sequencing used PBMCs, mostly from graft donor cells, collected 360 days after TCRalphabeta/CD19-depleted stem cell transplant. Source of these receptors: a boy in the first two years of life who had a stem cell transplant for acute myeloid leukemia, so the T cells may come from the graft donor. The conserved cysteine and the conserved F or W are not part of the CDR3 here. Fields, in order: J gene, CDR3 length, V gene, CDR3 protein.

J: TRBJ2-1
length: 14
V: TRBV12-3/TRBV12-4
CDR3: ASSPIAPPNYNEQF

J: TRBJ1-5
length: 13
V: TRBV2
CDR3: ASSEAQGGNQPQH

J: TRBJ2-1
length: 11
V: TRBV7-9
CDR3: ASSSTLQNEQF

J: TRBJ2-5
length: 15
V: TRBV11-2
CDR3: ASSLPSVSGGAETQY

J: TRBJ1-1
length: 14
V: TRBV7-6
CDR3: ASSLVGTGANTEAF

J: TRBJ2-3
length: 14
V: TRBV20-1
CDR3: SAPTFSGGRTDTQY

J: TRBJ2-1
length: 11
V: TRBV12-3/TRBV12-4
CDR3: ASSLVSGWEQF

J: TRBJ2-5
length: 9
V: TRBV29-1
CDR3: SPRQGETQY

J: TRBJ2-3
length: 12
V: TRBV28
CDR3: ASIAGQRTDTQY

J: TRBJ1-2
length: 9
V: TRBV5-6
CDR3: TSSSNYGYT

J: TRBJ1-1
length: 11
V: TRBV29-1
CDR3: SVQGQGSPEAF

J: TRBJ2-5
length: 12
V: TRBV6-1
CDR3: ASTLRGGIETQY

J: TRBJ1-5
length: 13
V: TRBV27
CDR3: ASGVTTGTNQPQH

J: TRBJ1-1
length: 14
V: TRBV30
CDR3: AWSGRGIRGPSVAF

J: TRBJ2-7
length: 11
V: TRBV15
CDR3: ATSRDYSYEQY

J: TRBJ2-7
length: 12
V: TRBV12-3/TRBV12-4
CDR3: ASSPFGKGSEQY

J: TRBJ2-1
length: 13
V: TRBV19
CDR3: ASSIRDRESDEQF

J: TRBJ2-7
length: 12
V: TRBV12-3/TRBV12-4
CDR3: ASSFEGQGVEQY

J: TRBJ2-3
length: 12
V: TRBV5-1
CDR3: ASSRDGRADTQY

J: TRBJ2-4
length: 12
V: TRBV7-9
CDR3: ASSYTGAKNIQY

J: TRBJ1-4
length: 14
V: TRBV9
CDR3: ASSAHGLRWEEKLF

J: TRBJ2-3
length: 13
V: TRBV4-1
CDR3: ASSKGQGGTDTQY

J: TRBJ2-5
length: 14
V: TRBV28
CDR3: ASRSVAPRGQETQY

J: TRBJ2-7
length: 12
V: TRBV6-2/TRBV6-3
CDR3: ASTLLAAGYEQY

J: TRBJ2-7
length: 10
V: TRBV6-2/TRBV6-3
CDR3: ASSYEPYEQY

J: TRBJ2-7
length: 14
V: TRBV6-2/TRBV6-3
CDR3: ASRRPSGLSSYEQY

J: TRBJ1-4
length: 12
V: TRBV12-3/TRBV12-4
CDR3: ASSKGQEGRKLF

J: TRBJ1-2
length: 11
V: TRBV20-1
CDR3: SARQGLRYGYT

J: TRBJ2-3
length: 13
V: TRBV27
CDR3: ASSRRTGRTDTQY

J: TRBJ2-1
length: 10
V: TRBV20-1
CDR3: SAPYSIDEQF

J: TRBJ2-7
length: 12
V: TRBV29-1
CDR3: SVVGDRGFDEQY

J: TRBJ2-6
length: 15
V: TRBV6-5
CDR3: ASSHDQTSSGANVLT

J: TRBJ1-2
length: 12
V: TRBV29-1
CDR3: SVENTPGFYGYT

J: TRBJ1-2
length: 11
V: TRBV18
CDR3: ASSPRRAYGYT

J: TRBJ1-6
length: 11
V: TRBV7-6
CDR3: ASSPHAGGDLH

J: TRBJ1-2
length: 13
V: TRBV6-5
CDR3: ASSYSDRGPLGYT

J: TRBJ1-6
length: 16
V: TRBV12-3/TRBV12-4
CDR3: ASSFEWSYRGRFSPLH

J: TRBJ1-4
length: 10
V: TRBV12-3/TRBV12-4
CDR3: ASSETWEKLF

J: TRBJ2-7
length: 14
V: TRBV28
CDR3: ASSIPSSRDLYEQY

J: TRBJ2-1
length: 13
V: TRBV5-5
CDR3: ASSSTGSPYNEQF

J: TRBJ2-3
length: 12
V: TRBV19
CDR3: ASSIGSGDDTQY

J: TRBJ2-3
length: 13
V: TRBV12-3/TRBV12-4
CDR3: ASIRTGVRGDTQY

J: TRBJ2-6
length: 16
V: TRBV12-3/TRBV12-4
CDR3: ASTSRAYTGAGANVLT

J: TRBJ2-6
length: 13
V: TRBV6-5
CDR3: ASSYEGSGANVLT

J: TRBJ2-7
length: 13
V: TRBV12-3/TRBV12-4
CDR3: ASSFLGQPPYEQY